The next 15 T cell receptor beta chains were all read from a single sample in a study of blood T cells in healthy people across ages. It was with a sample-barcoded 5' primer and a J-beta primer mix that a second PCR of roughly 6 to 12 cycles was run. TCRdb analysed the 5' RACE reads with MiXCR anew, one entry per CDR3 protein. The table records 1.5 million to 2 million distinct CDR3 sequences, about 50% of them present only once. Sequencing was done on a sample of blood. The source of these receptors is a woman aged 40 to 49 in good health.

The chain has TRBV29-1 and TRBJ1-1; TRBD1 is a possible D gene (6 bases). Germline values: CDR1 SQVTM, CDR2 ANQGSEA. V shed 3 bases and J shed 0 bases, with 11 bases lying between them. The CDR3 loop spans 14 amino acids. The CDR3 sequence is CSVDSQGMNTEAFF. CDR3 nucleotides: TGCAGCGTTGACTCGCAGGGGATGAACACTGAAGCTTTCTTT.

This clonotype appeared a few times. This chain joins TRBV29-1 and TRBJ2-3; weak D call: TRBD2 (5 bases). V dropped 1 base and J dropped 0 bases, with 11 bases sitting between them. In germline, CDR1 is SQVTM, CDR2 ANQGSEA. The CDR3 has 15 residues. The CDR3 sequence is CSVEGTCPSTDTQYF. In DNA, the CDR3 is TGCAGCGTTGAAGGGACTTGCCCTAGCACAGATACGCAGTATTTT.

This clonotype came up a few times. The chain has TRBV28 and TRBJ2-7; 8 nucleotides line up with TRBD2. The CDR3 loop spans 12 amino acids. Germline values: CDR1 MDHEN, CDR2 SYDVKM. V was clipped by 9 bases and J by 3 bases; unmatched bases: 4. The CDR3 DNA reads TGTGCCAGGAGGACTAGCTGCTACGAGCAGTACTTC. Amino acid sequence: CARRTSCYEQYF.

This clonotype turned up a few times. This chain links TRBV6-5 with TRBJ2-4; D not resolved. Germline V lookup: CDR1 MNHEY, CDR2 SVGAGI. Trimming stripped 2 bases from V and 6 bases from J, with 8 bases between. This CDR3 is built from 13 residues. The CDR3 DNA reads as TGTGCCAGCAGTTACACCCTCTCAAACATTCAGTACTTC. This translates into CASSYTLSNIQYF.

This clonotype was counted a few times. The rearrangement uses TRBV6-2 or TRBV6-3 and TRBJ1-5; 8 positions agree with TRBD1. Germline assignment: CDR1 MNHEY and CDR2 SVGEGT. Trimming cost V 6 bases and J 5 bases; bases outside gene matches: 9. The CDR3 loop spans 15 amino acids. The CDR3 DNA reads TGTGCCAGCAGAGCCTCTACAGGGGGGGATCAGCCCCAGCATTTT. Translated, it gives CASRASTGGDQPQHF.

This clonotype was seen only a few times. The rearrangement joins TRBV28 to TRBJ2-5, with a weak D call TRBD1 (6 bases). The CDR3 consists of 16 residues. Germline assignment: CDR1 MDHEN and CDR2 SYDVKM. V lost 4 bases to trimming and J lost 11 bases, with 26 bases between them. The CDR3 protein is CASSSGTQVFIRPQYF. The CDR3 DNA reads as TGTGCCAGCAGTTCCGGGACACAGGTCTTTATCCGCCCGCAGTACTTC.

This chain joins TRBV7-9 and TRBJ2-6, with D hard to call. Germline V gene data show CDR1 as SEHNR and CDR2 as FQNEAQ (reference sequence). The CDR3 totals 15 residues. Deletions cut 3 bases from V and 0 bases from J, with 6 bases between. This chain's CDR3 is CASSFWVSGANVLTF. CDR3 sequence (DNA): TGTGCCAGCAGCTTTTGGGTCTCTGGGGCCAACGTCCTGACTTTC.

The J gene is TRBJ2-1, the V gene TRBV7-8; 13 positions agree with TRBD2. The CDR3 loop spans 19 amino acids. V lost 5 bases and J lost 6; bases outside the gene matches: 16. Germline CDR1 SGHVS, CDR2 FQNEAQ. Written as DNA, the CDR3 is TGTGCCAGCAGCACCTGGACTAGCGGGGGTACCACTAAAAGCAATGAGCAGTTCTTC. The encoded protein is CASSTWTSGGTTKSNEQFF.

On this clonotype: A read error may account for a junction end that differs from germline. This sequence joins TRBV9 and TRBJ2-6; D remains unclear. The CDR3 contains 17 residues. In germline, CDR1 is SGDLS, CDR2 YYNGEE. The CDR3 spells CACSVIGTASGANVLTF. CDR3 nucleotides: TGTGCCTGCAGCGTAATTGGCACGGCGTCTGGGGCCAACGTCCTGACTTTC.

The J gene is TRBJ2-7, the V gene TRBV12-3 or TRBV12-4; 8 bases fit TRBD2. The last part of the DNA fits TRBJ2-5 better; the J call may be wrong. This CDR3 has 13 residues. This CDR3 is CASRAGGRKTQYF. DNA for the CDR3: TGTGCCAGCAGGGCGGGGGGCCGGAAGACCCAGTACTTC.

To note about this clonotype: A read error may be the cause here, since a much bigger clone is one base away. The genes are TRBV20-1 and TRBJ2-1; TRBD1 agrees at 9 bases. V trimming: 4 bases; J trimming: 2 bases; junction bases outside the gene matches: 6. Germline V lookup: CDR1 DFQATT, CDR2 SNEGSKA (reference sequence). The CDR3 extends over 15 amino acids. DNA for the CDR3: TGCAGTGCTACAGGACAGGGGACAACCTACAATGAGCAGTTCTTC. Encoded protein: CSATGQGTTYNEQFF.

This clonotype was picked up a small number of times. The chain uses TRBV25-1 and TRBJ2-1; 9 nucleotides line up with TRBD2. The CDR3 runs to 13 residues. CDR1 MGHDK and CDR2 SYGVNS come from the germline V gene. V gave up 6 bases and J gave up 9 bases; unmatched junction bases: 6. The CDR3 reads CASSLAGAVEQFF. For the CDR3, the DNA is TGTGCCAGCAGCTTAGCGGGGGCAGTTGAGCAGTTCTTC.

Only a few counts were recorded for this clonotype. The chain carries TRBV7-9 and TRBJ2-7; 7 bases line up with TRBD1. J gave up 3 bases and V 5 bases, and 7 bases lay outside the gene matches. This CDR3 has 14 amino acids. CDR1 and CDR2 (germline): SEHNR, FQNEAQ (reference sequence). The CDR3, as DNA: TGTGCCAGCAGCCCCGGGACAGCCTACTACGAGCAGTACTTC. Protein: CASSPGTAYYEQYF.

V gene TRBV12-5 combines with J gene TRBJ2-1; TRBD1 matches at 10 bases. This CDR3 region has 15 residues. V lost 5 bases to trimming and J lost 4 bases; unmatched junction nucleotides: 5. Germline CDR1 and CDR2: LGHNT and FRNRAP. CDR3 loop: CASGRGQGEYNEQFF. CDR3 nucleotides: TGTGCTAGTGGTCGCGGACAGGGGGAGTACAATGAGCAGTTCTTC. Full variable domain (missing parts from reference TRBV12-5 and TRBJ2-1): DARVTQTPRHKVTEMGQEVTMRCQPILGHNTVFWYRQTMMQGLELLAYFRNRAPLDDSGMPKDRFSAEMPDATLATLKIQPSEPRDSAVYFCASGRGQGEYNEQFFGPGTRLTVL.

The sample holds many counts of this clonotype. This chain uses TRBV7-2 with TRBJ2-5; D could derive from TRBD1 or TRBD2 (6 bases each). The V end was cut by 0 bases, the J end by 11 bases, with 13 bases between. The CDR3 length is 13 residues. CDR1 is SGHTA, CDR2 FQGNSA, per germline. CDR3 nucleotides: TGTGCCAGCAGCTTAGCGTTACAGGGAGGACAGTACTTC. Amino acid sequence: CASSLALQGGQYF.